This T cell receptor (beta chain) was identified in a study of PD-L1 blockade in urothelial cancer. Study information: The patients' atezolizumab therapy, 1,200 mg intravenously every 3 weeks, started around 2014. Samples came from 3 weeks, at the second dose, and 6 weeks into treatment. Each blood sample yielded a median of around 130,000 T cells.

Trimming took off 1 base at V and 0 bases at J, with 13 bases between the two ends. CDR1 is SGHDT, CDR2 YYEEEE, per germline. This CDR3 has 16 residues. This clone turned up a few times. Described time point: peripheral blood 6 weeks after treatment start. Sequencing used immunoSEQ multiplex PCR; TCRdb keeps in-frame clones, though not all of them. This repertoire shows some 48,000 clones, 70% to 90% found once; its top ten account for approximately 8.3%. The clonotype originates from a man aged 65 to 79 with urothelial cancer. Source: PBMCs, taken around atezolizumab (anti-PD-L1) treatment. The V gene is TRBV5-6, the J gene TRBJ1-2, with TRBD1 as a possible D gene (6 bases). DNA for the CDR3: TGTGCCAGCAGCTTGCGGCCCAGGGGAGCTAACTATGGCTACACCTTC. Amino acid sequence: CASSLRPRGANYGYTF.